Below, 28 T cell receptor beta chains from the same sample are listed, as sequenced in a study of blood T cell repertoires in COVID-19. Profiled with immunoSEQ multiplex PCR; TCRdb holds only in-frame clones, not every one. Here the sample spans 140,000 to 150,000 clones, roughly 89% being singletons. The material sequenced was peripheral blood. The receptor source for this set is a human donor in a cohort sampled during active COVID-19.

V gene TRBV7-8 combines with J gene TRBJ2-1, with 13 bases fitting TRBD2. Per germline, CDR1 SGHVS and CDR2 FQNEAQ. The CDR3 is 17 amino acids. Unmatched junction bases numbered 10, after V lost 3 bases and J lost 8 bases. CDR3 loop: CASSFFTSGGAAHEQFF. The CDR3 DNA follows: TGTGCCAGCAGCTTTTTCACTAGCGGGGGGGCCGCGCATGAGCAGTTCTTC.

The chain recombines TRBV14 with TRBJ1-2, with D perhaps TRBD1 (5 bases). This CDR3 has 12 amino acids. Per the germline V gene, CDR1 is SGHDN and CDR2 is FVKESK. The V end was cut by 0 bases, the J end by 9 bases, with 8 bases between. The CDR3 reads CASSQDRVRYTF. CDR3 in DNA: TGTGCCAGCAGCCAAGACAGGGTACGCTACACCTTC.

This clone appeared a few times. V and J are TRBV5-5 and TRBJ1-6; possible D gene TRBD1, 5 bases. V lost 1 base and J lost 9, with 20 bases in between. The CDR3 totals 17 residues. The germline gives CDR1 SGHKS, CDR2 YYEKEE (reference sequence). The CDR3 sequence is CASSLTLRQGLSSPLHF. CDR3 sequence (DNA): TGTGCCAGCAGCTTGACTTTAAGGCAGGGATTATCTTCACCCCTCCACTTT.

The CDR3 coding sequence is TGTGCCAGCACCAAGGGACAGGGGTCCTACGAGCAGTACTTC. This codes for CASTKGQGSYEQYF. This chain links TRBV7-9 with TRBJ2-7, with 10 bases matching TRBD1. With 7 bases clipped from V and 1 base from J, the junction kept 4 bases outside the gene matches. Germline CDR1 and CDR2: SEHNR and FQNEAQ (reference sequence). The CDR3 covers 14 residues.

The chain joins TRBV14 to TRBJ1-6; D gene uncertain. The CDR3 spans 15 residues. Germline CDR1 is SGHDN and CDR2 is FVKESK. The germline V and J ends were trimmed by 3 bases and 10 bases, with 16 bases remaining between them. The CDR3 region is CASSHPLAEGSPLHF. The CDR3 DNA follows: TGTGCCAGCAGCCACCCCCTCGCGGAGGGCTCACCCCTCCACTTT.

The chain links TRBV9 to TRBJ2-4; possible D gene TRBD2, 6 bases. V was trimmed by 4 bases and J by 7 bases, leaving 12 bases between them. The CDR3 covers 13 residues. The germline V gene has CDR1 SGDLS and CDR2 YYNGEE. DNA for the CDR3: TGTGCCAGCAGCTTCTCGGAGGGGAACATTCAGTACTTC. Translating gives CASSFSEGNIQYF. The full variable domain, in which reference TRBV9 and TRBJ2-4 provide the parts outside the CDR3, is DSGVTQTPKHLITATGQRVTLRCSPRSGDLSVYWYQQSLDQGLQFLIQYYNGEERAKGNILERFSAQQFPDLHSELNLSSLELGDSALYFCASSFSEGNIQYFGAGTRLSVL.

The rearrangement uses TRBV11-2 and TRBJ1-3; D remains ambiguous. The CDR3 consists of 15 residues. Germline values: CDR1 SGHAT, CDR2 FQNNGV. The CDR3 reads CAVSGSSFSGNTIYF. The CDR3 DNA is TGTGCAGTCTCAGGTTCATCTTTCTCTGGAAACACCATATATTTT.

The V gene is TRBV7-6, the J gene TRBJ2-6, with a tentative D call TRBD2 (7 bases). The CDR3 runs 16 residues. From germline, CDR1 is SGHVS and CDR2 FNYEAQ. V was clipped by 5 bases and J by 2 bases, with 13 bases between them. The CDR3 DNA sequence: TGTGCCAGCAGCCGAGGGGGGGTTGCTGGGGCCAACGTCCTGACTTTC. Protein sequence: CASSRGGVAGANVLTF.

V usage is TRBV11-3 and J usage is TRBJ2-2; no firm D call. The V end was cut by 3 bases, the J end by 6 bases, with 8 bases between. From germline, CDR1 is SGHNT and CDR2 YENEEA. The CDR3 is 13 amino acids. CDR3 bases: TGTGCCAGCAGCTTTACCCCGGCCGGGGAGCTGTTTTTT. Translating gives CASSFTPAGELFF.

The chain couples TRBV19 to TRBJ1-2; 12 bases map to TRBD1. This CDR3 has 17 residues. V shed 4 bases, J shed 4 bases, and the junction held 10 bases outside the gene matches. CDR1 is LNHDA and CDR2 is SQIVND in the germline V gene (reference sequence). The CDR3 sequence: CASSSPRDRGRSYGYTF. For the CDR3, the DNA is TGTGCCAGTAGTAGCCCGCGGGACAGGGGGCGAAGCTATGGCTACACCTTC.

DNA for the CDR3: TGTGCCAGCAGTTTTCTCGGGGAGGAATCCTACAATGAGCAGTTCTTC. Translating gives CASSFLGEESYNEQFF. The chain joins TRBV27 to TRBJ2-1; TRBD2 is a possible D gene (6 bases). CDR3 size: 16 residues. The germline gives CDR1 MNHEY, CDR2 SMNVEV (reference sequence). V was shortened by 3 bases and J by 1 base, with 13 bases between the two germline ends.

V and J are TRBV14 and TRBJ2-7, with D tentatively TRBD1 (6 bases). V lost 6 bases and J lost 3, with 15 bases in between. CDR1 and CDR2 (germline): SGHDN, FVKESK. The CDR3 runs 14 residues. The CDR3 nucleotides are TGTGCCAGCAGTGGGGGCCTGCCCCTCTACGAGCAGTACTTC. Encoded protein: CASSGGLPLYEQYF.

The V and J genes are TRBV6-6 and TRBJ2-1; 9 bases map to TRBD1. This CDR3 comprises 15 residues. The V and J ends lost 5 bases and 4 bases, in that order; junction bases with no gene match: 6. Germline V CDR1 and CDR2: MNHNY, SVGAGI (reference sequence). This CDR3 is CASSDHGQGYNEQFF. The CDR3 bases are TGTGCCAGCAGTGACCACGGACAGGGGTACAATGAGCAGTTCTTC.

In DNA form, the CDR3 reads TGTGCCATCAGTGAGTCGTTGGCAGCCGGGAACGAAAAACTGTTTTTT. It specifies CAISESLAAGNEKLFF. V is TRBV10-3 and J is TRBJ1-4; no clear D gene. Per the germline V gene, CDR1 is ENHRY and CDR2 is SYGVKD. The ends were cut back, 0 bases at V and 8 bases at J, with 16 bases in the middle. This CDR3 is 16 amino acids long.

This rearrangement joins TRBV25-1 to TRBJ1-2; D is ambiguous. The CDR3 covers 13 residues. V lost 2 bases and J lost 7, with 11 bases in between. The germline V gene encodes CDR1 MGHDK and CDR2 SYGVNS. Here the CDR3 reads CASSEEQIPGYTF. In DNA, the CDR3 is TGTGCCAGCAGTGAAGAACAGATCCCTGGCTACACCTTC.

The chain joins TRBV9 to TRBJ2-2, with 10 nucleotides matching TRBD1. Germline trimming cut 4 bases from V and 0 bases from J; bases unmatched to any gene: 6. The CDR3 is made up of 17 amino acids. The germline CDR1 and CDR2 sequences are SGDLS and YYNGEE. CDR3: CASSPRQGAANTGELFF. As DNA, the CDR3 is TGTGCCAGCAGCCCCCGACAGGGGGCGGCGAACACCGGGGAGCTGTTTTTT.

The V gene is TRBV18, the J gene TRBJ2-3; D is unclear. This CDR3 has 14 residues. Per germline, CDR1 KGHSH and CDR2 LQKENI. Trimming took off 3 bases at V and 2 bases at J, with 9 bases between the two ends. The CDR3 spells CASSPRQTTDTQYF. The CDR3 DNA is TGTGCCAGCTCACCGAGGCAGACCACAGATACGCAGTATTTT.

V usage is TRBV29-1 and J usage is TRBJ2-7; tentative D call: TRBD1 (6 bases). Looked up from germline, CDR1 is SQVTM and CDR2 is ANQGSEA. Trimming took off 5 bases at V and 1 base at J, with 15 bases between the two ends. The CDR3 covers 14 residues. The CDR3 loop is CSVPPEDRSYEQYF. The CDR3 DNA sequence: TGCAGCGTTCCACCGGAGGACAGATCCTACGAGCAGTACTTC.

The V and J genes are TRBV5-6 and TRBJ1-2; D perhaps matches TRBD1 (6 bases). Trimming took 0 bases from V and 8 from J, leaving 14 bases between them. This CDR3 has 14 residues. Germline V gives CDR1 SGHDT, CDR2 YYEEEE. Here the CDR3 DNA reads TGTGCCAGCAGCTTGGATGGGGGCTCTCGGGGCTACACCTTC. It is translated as CASSLDGGSRGYTF. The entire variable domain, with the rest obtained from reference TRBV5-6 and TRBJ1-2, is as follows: DAGVTQSPTHLIKTRGQQVTLRCSPKSGHDTVSWYQQALGQGPQFIFQYYEEEERQRGNFPDRFSGHQFPNYSSELNVNALLLGDSALYLCASSLDGGSRGYTFGSGTRLTVV.

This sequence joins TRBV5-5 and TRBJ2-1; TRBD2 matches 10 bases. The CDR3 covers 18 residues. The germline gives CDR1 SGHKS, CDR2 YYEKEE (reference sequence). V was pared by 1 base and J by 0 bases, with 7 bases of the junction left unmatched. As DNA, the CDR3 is TGTGCCAGCAGCTTGCGTCCTAGCGGGGGCCGCTCCTACAATGAGCAGTTCTTC. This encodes CASSLRPSGGRSYNEQFF.

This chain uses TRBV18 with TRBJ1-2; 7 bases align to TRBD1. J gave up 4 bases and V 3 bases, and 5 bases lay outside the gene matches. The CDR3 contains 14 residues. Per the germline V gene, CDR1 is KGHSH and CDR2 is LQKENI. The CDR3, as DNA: TGTGCCAGCTCACCCAAAGACAGGGTCTATGGCTACACCTTC. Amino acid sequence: CASSPKDRVYGYTF.

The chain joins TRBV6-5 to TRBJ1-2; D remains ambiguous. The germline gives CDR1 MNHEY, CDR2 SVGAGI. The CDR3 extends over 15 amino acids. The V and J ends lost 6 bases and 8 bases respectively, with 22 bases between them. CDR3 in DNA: TGTGCCAGCAGAGACCACGGGATCCTCCGCGGGGGCTACACCTTC. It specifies CASRDHGILRGGYTF.

CDR3 amino acids: CASCFLSGETQYF. CDR3 sequence (DNA): TGTGCCAGTTGCTTCCTTTCGGGAGAGACCCAGTACTTC. The gene calls are TRBV2 and TRBJ2-5; no reliable D call. Germline CDR1 is SNHLY and CDR2 is FYNNEI. The CDR3 runs to 13 residues. The ends were cut back, 9 bases at V and 4 bases at J, with 15 bases in the middle.

The CDR3: CASRTTGGRMNTEAFF. The CDR3 DNA sequence: TGTGCCAGCAGAACGACAGGGGGCCGGATGAACACTGAAGCTTTCTTT. This chain connects TRBV21-1 to TRBJ1-1; TRBD1 is the table's D call, not checked against the DNA. TRBV21-1 is a known pseudogene. The CDR3 is made up of 16 amino acids.

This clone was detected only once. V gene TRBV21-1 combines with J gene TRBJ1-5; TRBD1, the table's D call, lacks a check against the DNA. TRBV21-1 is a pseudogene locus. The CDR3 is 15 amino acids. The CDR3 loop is CASSHCDRRNQPQHF. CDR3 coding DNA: TGTGCCAGCAGTCACTGCGACAGACGCAATCAGCCCCAGCATTTT.

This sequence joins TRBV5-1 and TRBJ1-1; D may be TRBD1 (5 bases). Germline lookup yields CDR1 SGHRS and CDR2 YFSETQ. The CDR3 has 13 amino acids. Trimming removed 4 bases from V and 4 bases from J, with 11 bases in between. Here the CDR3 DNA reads TGCGCCAGCAGCGCTATAGGGGCCACTGAAGCTTTCTTT. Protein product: CASSAIGATEAFF.

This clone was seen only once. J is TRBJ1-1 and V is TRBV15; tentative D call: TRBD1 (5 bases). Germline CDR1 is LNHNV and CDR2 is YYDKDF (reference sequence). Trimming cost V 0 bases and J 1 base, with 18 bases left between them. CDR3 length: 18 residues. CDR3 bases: TGTGCCACCAGCAGAGATCCCTCCTCCAGGGTTTCGAACACTGAAGCTTTCTTT. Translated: CATSRDPSSRVSNTEAFF.

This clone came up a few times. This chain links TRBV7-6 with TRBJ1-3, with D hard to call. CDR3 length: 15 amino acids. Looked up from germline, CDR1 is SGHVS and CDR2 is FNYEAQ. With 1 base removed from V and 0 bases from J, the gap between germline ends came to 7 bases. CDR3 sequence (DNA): TGTGCCAGCAGCTTAGATGGTAGCTCTGGAAACACCATATATTTT. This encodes CASSLDGSSGNTIYF.